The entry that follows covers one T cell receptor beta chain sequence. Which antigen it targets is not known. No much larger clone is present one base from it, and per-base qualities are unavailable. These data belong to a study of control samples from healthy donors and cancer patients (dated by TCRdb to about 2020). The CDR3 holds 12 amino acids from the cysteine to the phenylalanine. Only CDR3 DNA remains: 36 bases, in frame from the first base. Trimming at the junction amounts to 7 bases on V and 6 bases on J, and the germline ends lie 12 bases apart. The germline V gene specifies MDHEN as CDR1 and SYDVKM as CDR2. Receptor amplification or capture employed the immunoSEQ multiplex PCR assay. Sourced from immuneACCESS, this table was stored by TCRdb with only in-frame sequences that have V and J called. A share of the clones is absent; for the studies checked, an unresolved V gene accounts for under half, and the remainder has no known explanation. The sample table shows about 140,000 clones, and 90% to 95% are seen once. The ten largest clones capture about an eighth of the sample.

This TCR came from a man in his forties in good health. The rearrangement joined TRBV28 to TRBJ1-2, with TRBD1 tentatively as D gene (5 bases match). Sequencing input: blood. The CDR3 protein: CASMYGGDGYTF. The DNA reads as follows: TGTGCCAGCATGTACGGGGGGGATGGCTACACCTTC.